Each of the 17 T cell receptor beta chains below was sequenced from the same sample in a study of OX40 agonist ivuxolimab in advanced cancers. TCRdb keeps only in-frame clones here, not all; method: immunoSEQ multiplex PCR. The repertoire includes fewer than 25,000 clones, approximately 88% of them detected once, and about 36% sits in the top ten. The material sequenced was CD4+ or CD8+ T cells sorted from blood, taken in a trial of the OX40 agonist ivuxolimab. These receptors originate from an adult with an advanced solid tumor such as melanoma, head and neck, liver or kidney cancer.

This chain uses TRBV5-5 with TRBJ2-1; D is ambiguous. V gave up 2 bases and J gave up 10 bases, with 16 bases separating them. CDR1 and CDR2 from the germline V gene are SGHKS and YYEKEE (reference sequence). CDR3 size: 14 residues. The CDR3 coding sequence is TGTGCCAGCAGCTTACGCGCCGACTCGTGGGAGCAGTTCTTC. This encodes CASSLRADSWEQFF.

The chain employs TRBV27 and TRBJ2-1; TRBD1 aligns across 9 bases. Unmatched junction bases numbered 24, after V lost 3 bases and J lost 15 bases. Germline V gene data show CDR1 as MNHEY and CDR2 as SMNVEV (reference sequence). CDR3 length: 18 amino acids. CDR3 sequence reads: CASSLGQGPSDPRSSPFF. In DNA form, the CDR3 reads TGTGCCAGCAGTTTGGGACAGGGACCCTCAGATCCGCGGTCCTCACCGTTCTTC.

This sequence joins TRBV11-1 and TRBJ1-4, with 8 bases lining up with TRBD1. Trimming took 4 bases from V and 3 from J; bases not matched to a gene: 4. This CDR3 has 15 amino acids. Germline V gene sequence: CDR1 SGHAT, CDR2 FQDESV (reference sequence). The CDR3: CASSYRDRPNEKLFF. The CDR3, as DNA: TGTGCCAGCAGCTACCGGGACAGGCCTAATGAAAAACTGTTTTTT.

V and J are TRBV6-5 and TRBJ1-1; D is unresolved. The CDR3 totals 14 residues. V was trimmed by 2 bases and J by 0 bases, leaving 7 bases between them. The germline V gene encodes CDR1 MNHEY and CDR2 SVGAGI. The CDR3 nucleotides read TGTGCCAGCAGTTACCGCGATATGAACACTGAAGCTTTCTTT. The encoded protein is CASSYRDMNTEAFF.

The chain recombines TRBV5-4 with TRBJ2-7; 9 positions match TRBD2. The CDR3 covers 14 residues. V shed 5 bases, J shed 4 bases, and the junction held 7 bases outside the gene matches. Germline V lookup: CDR1 SGHNT, CDR2 YYREEE (reference sequence). The CDR3 protein is CASSDGSGGYEQYF. CDR3 sequence (DNA): TGTGCCAGCAGTGATGGGAGCGGGGGGTACGAGCAGTACTTC.

The genes are TRBV29-1 and TRBJ2-7; TRBD1 or TRBD2 may be the D gene (5 bases each). The length of the CDR3 is 12 residues. Trimming left V 6 bases short and J 1 base short, with 10 bases between. Germline-derived CDR1 and CDR2 are SQVTM and ANQGSEA. Here the CDR3 DNA reads TGCAGCGTCTCGTGGGGGTCCTACGAGCAGTACTTC. As protein: CSVSWGSYEQYF.

This clone is a singleton in its sample. The V call is TRBV6-1, the J call TRBJ2-5; 9 nucleotides agree with TRBD1. CDR3 length equals 15 residues. Trimming at V came to 3 bases and at J to 4 bases, leaving 6 bases not matched to a gene. Germline V gives CDR1 MNHNS, CDR2 SASEGT. The CDR3 protein is CASSDQTGGGETQYF. CDR3 in DNA: TGTGCCAGCAGTGACCAGACAGGGGGGGGAGAGACCCAGTACTTC.

The rearrangement joins TRBV5-4 to TRBJ2-3; D possibly uses TRBD1 or TRBD2 (5 bases each). The V and J ends lost 0 bases and 7 bases respectively, with 24 bases between them. Germline V CDR1 and CDR2: SGHNT, YYREEE (reference sequence). The CDR3 sequence is 18 residues long. DNA for the CDR3: TGTGCCAGCAGCTTGGGCCCTACCCGGGGCACACACACTTATACGCAGTATTTT. It yields the protein CASSLGPTRGTHTYTQYF.

The chain recombines TRBV25-1 with TRBJ2-1; D gene uncertain. The CDR3 extends over 15 amino acids. V shed 1 base and J shed 6 bases, with 13 bases lying between them. CDR1 is MGHDK, CDR2 SYGVNS, per germline. Written as DNA, the CDR3 is TGTGCCAGCAGTGAATTTATAGGGATGGGCAATGAGCAGTTCTTC. Its translation: CASSEFIGMGNEQFF.

The chain employs TRBV6-5 and TRBJ1-5, with 7 nucleotides matching TRBD1. The CDR3 extends over 14 amino acids. Germline CDR1 reads MNHEY; CDR2 reads SVGAGI. J lost 6 bases, V lost 6 bases, and 8 bases had no gene match. The CDR3 region has the DNA TGTGCCAGCAGCCCAACAGGGGAGGGTCAGCCCCAGCATTTT. Translated: CASSPTGEGQPQHF.

This sequence joins TRBV4-1 and TRBJ2-1, with 8 bases that match TRBD2. The CDR3 loop spans 13 amino acids. Trimming at V came to 4 bases and at J to 6 bases, leaving 2 bases not matched to a gene. Germline CDR1 reads MGHRA; CDR2 reads YSYEKL. CDR3 sequence: CASSLGGVNEQFF. CDR3 in DNA: TGCGCCAGCAGCCTCGGGGGGGTCAATGAGCAGTTCTTC.

The V call is TRBV6-6, the J call TRBJ2-7, with TRBD2 identical over 7 bases. This CDR3 spans 12 amino acids. CDR1 is MNHNY and CDR2 is SVGAGI in the germline V gene (reference sequence). V gave up 6 bases and J gave up 3 bases; unmatched junction bases: 2. The CDR3 region is CASSGTNYEQYF. The CDR3 DNA reads TGTGCCAGCAGCGGGACTAACTACGAGCAGTACTTC.

The chain couples TRBV2 to TRBJ2-1, with D possibly TRBD2 on 6 matching bases. V was cut by 8 bases and J by 5 bases, with 10 bases left in between. CDR3 length: 12 residues. CDR1 and CDR2 from the germline V gene are SNHLY and FYNNEI. CDR3 amino acids: CASEGGNNEQFF. The CDR3 coding sequence is TGTGCCAGCGAGGGAGGAAACAATGAGCAGTTCTTC.

This clone occurred a few times. This chain connects TRBV6-4 to TRBJ1-6; the D gene is possibly TRBD1 (6 bases). Germline lookup yields CDR1 MRHNA and CDR2 SNTAGT. V was shortened by 7 bases and J by 7 bases, with 11 bases between the two germline ends. This CDR3 spans 13 amino acids. DNA for the CDR3: TGTGCCAGCACAGGGGCCGAGAATTCACCCCTCCACTTT. Translation: CASTGAENSPLHF.

The chain uses TRBV6-5 and TRBJ1-4; 7 bases are shared with TRBD1. V lost 3 bases and J lost 7; bases outside the gene matches: 8. Germline CDR1 and CDR2: MNHEY and SVGAGI. The CDR3 runs to 15 residues. CDR3: CASSYQGGLGEKLFF. The CDR3 DNA sequence: TGTGCCAGCAGTTATCAGGGGGGCCTTGGTGAAAAACTGTTTTTT.

This clone came up a few times. This chain uses TRBV2 with TRBJ2-4; TRBD1 is a possible D gene (6 bases). The CDR3 spans 13 residues. The germline V gene encodes CDR1 SNHLY and CDR2 FYNNEI. V lost 7 bases and J lost 8, with 15 bases in between. CDR3 sequence reads: CASTRLGADIQYF. CDR3 in DNA: TGTGCCAGCACTCGATTGGGGGCGGACATTCAGTACTTC.

V gene TRBV11-2 combines with J gene TRBJ1-1; D is undetermined. The germline gives CDR1 SGHAT, CDR2 FQNNGV. The V end was cut by 5 bases, the J end by 8 bases, with 12 bases between. The CDR3 has 12 residues. CDR3 DNA: TGTGCCAGCAGCCCCATGGGTAACGAAGCTTTCTTT. Translating it yields CASSPMGNEAFF.